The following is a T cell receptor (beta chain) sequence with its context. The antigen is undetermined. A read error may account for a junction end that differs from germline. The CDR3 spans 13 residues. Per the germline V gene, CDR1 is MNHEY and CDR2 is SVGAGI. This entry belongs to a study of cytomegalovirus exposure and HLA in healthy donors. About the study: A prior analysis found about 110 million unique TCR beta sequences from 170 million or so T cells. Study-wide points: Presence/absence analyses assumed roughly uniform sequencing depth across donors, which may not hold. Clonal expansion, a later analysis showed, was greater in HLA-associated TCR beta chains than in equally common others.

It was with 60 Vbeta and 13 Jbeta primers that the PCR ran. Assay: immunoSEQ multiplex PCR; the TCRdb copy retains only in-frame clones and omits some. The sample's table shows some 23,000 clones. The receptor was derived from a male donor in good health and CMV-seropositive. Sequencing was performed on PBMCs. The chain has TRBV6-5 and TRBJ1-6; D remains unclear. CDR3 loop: CASSEGERPLSPF. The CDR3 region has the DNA TGTGCCAGCAGTGAAGGCGAGAGGCCCTTATCCCCCTTT.